This is a list of T cell receptor beta chains from one sample in a study of Graves' ophthalmopathy and Graves' hyperthyroidism. MiXCR, applied by TCRdb to the multiplex PCR reads, yields one record per CDR3 protein. The table lists roughly 600,000 distinct CDR3 sequences, roughly 40% of them singletons. The sequencing input was peripheral blood or thyroid tissue (not recorded which). All receptors derive from an adult man with Graves' hyperthyroidism. Both conserved end residues are part of each CDR3. Fields, in order: clone size, V gene, J gene, D gene, CDR3 protein, CDR3 DNA. D genes are given only for firm matches. Clone sizes are given selectively: once, few, many, or a class where the clone is expanded.

few	TRBV25-1	TRBJ2-3	TRBD2	CASSDFLAESTDTQYF	TGTGCCAGCAGTGACTTCCTAGCGGAAAGCACAGATACGCAGTATTTT
many	TRBV12-3/TRBV12-4	TRBJ2-5	-	CASSLGTYQETQYF	TGTGCCAGCAGTTTAGGGACGTACCAAGAGACCCAGTACTTC
many	TRBV7-2	TRBJ2-5	-	CASSLFSGAETQYF	TGTGCCAGCAGCTTATTTTCGGGGGCAGAGACCCAGTACTTC
many	TRBV20-1	TRBJ1-6	-	CSARRQGLYNSPLHF	TGCAGTGCTAGGAGGCAGGGCCTTTACAATTCACCCCTCCACTTT
many	TRBV29-1	TRBJ1-1	-	CSVGDVIGTEAFF	TGCAGCGTAGGGGACGTAATCGGAACTGAAGCTTTCTTT
-	TRBV29-1	TRBJ1-2	-	CSQDAIYGYTF	TGCAGCCAAGATGCTATCTATGGCTACACCTTC
-	TRBV7-9	TRBJ2-7	-	CASSLGSYYEQYF	TGTGCCAGCAGCTTAGGGAGCTACTACGAGCAGTACTTC
-	TRBV7-9	TRBJ2-3	-	CASSPGRPLFSTDTQYF	TGTGCCAGCAGCCCCGGGAGACCATTATTTAGCACAGATACGCAGTATTTT
many	TRBV15	TRBJ1-4	TRBD1	CATSLGTANEKLFF	TGTGCCACCAGTCTAGGGACAGCGAATGAAAAACTGTTTTTT
few	TRBV7-9	TRBJ2-5	-	CASSLIDPGDQETQYF	TGTGCCAGCAGCTTAATAGATCCCGGCGACCAAGAGACCCAGTACTTC
many	TRBV5-6	TRBJ2-7	TRBD1	CASSFSGTGSYEQYF	TGTGCCAGCAGCTTCTCCGGGACAGGCTCCTACGAGCAGTACTTC
many	TRBV12-3/TRBV12-4	TRBJ2-7	-	CASSLVGQPTSQYF	TGTGCCAGCAGTTTAGTTGGACAGCCCACGAGTCAGTACTTC
few	TRBV28	TRBJ1-1	TRBD1	CASSVGRGRTEAFF	TGTGCCAGCAGTGTTGGGAGGGGGCGAACTGAAGCTTTCTTT
-	TRBV18	TRBJ2-5	-	CASSRDDKVQETQYF	TGTGCCAGCTCCCGGGACGACAAGGTTCAAGAGACCCAGTACTTC
many	TRBV11-2	TRBJ2-5	-	CASSPVGGGTETQYF	TGTGCCAGCAGCCCCGTGGGTGGCGGGACGGAGACCCAGTACTTC
many	TRBV20-1	TRBJ1-1	-	CSARDLGGAEMNTEAFF	TGCAGTGCTAGAGATCTGGGGGGGGCAGAGATGAACACTGAAGCTTTCTTT
-	TRBV12-3/TRBV12-4	TRBJ1-4	-	CASSRKRGGKLFF	TGTGCCAGCAGTCGCAAGAGAGGTGGAAAACTGTTTTTT
few	TRBV6-1	TRBJ1-1	TRBD1	CASRADRGNTEAFF	TGTGCCAGCAGAGCGGACAGGGGGAACACTGAAGCTTTCTTT
-	TRBV20-1	TRBJ2-2	TRBD1	CSARVTGLGELFF	TGCAGTGCTAGAGTGACAGGGTTAGGGGAGCTGTTTTTT
-	TRBV2	TRBJ2-1	TRBD1	CASLTDRGDNEQFF	TGTGCCAGCCTAACGGACAGGGGGGACAATGAGCAGTTCTTC
few	TRBV12-3/TRBV12-4	TRBJ1-1	TRBD1	CASSYMDRPEAFF	TGTGCCAGCAGTTACATGGACAGGCCTGAAGCTTTCTTT
-	TRBV13	TRBJ2-2	TRBD2	CASSLRYGRDTGELFF	TGTGCCAGCAGTTTACGTTACGGGAGGGACACCGGGGAGCTGTTTTTT
once	TRBV24-1	TRBJ2-3	-	CASQMGRGSTDTQYF	TGTGCCAGCCAGATGGGACGTGGAAGCACAGATACGCAGTATTTT
many	TRBV20-1	TRBJ1-6	-	CSAPPGGGSSYNSPLHF	TGCAGTGCACCCCCGGGAGGAGGGAGCTCCTATAATTCACCCCTCCACTTT
many	TRBV7-3	TRBJ2-7	-	CASSFRPNSYEQYF	TGTGCCAGCAGCTTCCGACCGAACTCCTACGAGCAGTACTTC
many	TRBV5-1	TRBJ1-1	TRBD1	CASSLLGQGVMNTEAFF	TGCGCCAGCAGCTTATTAGGACAGGGCGTCATGAACACTGAAGCTTTCTTT
few	TRBV28	TRBJ1-2	-	CASSHQGGSVYGYTF	TGTGCCAGCAGCCATCAGGGCGGCTCAGTCTATGGCTACACCTTC
many	TRBV6-6	TRBJ1-6	-	CASSYSAGRNSPLHF	TGTGCCAGCAGTTACTCCGCCGGGCGGAATTCACCCCTCCACTTT
few	TRBV28	TRBJ1-3	TRBD1	CASSLGGTAASGNTIYF	TGTGCCAGCAGTTTAGGAGGGACAGCCGCTTCTGGAAACACCATATATTTT
-	TRBV19	TRBJ1-1	-	CASSIYQKPNTEAFF	TGTGCCAGTAGTATATATCAGAAGCCGAACACTGAAGCTTTCTTT
many	TRBV20-1	TRBJ2-7	-	CSATRVEQYF	TGCAGTGCTACTCGGGTCGAGCAGTACTTC
many	TRBV10-1	TRBJ2-5	-	CASSGTFYGAQYF	TGCGCCAGCAGTGGTACCTTCTACGGGGCCCAGTACTTC
many	TRBV14	TRBJ2-2	TRBD1	CASSVRGSTGELFF	TGTGCCAGCAGCGTCAGGGGGAGCACCGGGGAGCTGTTTTTT